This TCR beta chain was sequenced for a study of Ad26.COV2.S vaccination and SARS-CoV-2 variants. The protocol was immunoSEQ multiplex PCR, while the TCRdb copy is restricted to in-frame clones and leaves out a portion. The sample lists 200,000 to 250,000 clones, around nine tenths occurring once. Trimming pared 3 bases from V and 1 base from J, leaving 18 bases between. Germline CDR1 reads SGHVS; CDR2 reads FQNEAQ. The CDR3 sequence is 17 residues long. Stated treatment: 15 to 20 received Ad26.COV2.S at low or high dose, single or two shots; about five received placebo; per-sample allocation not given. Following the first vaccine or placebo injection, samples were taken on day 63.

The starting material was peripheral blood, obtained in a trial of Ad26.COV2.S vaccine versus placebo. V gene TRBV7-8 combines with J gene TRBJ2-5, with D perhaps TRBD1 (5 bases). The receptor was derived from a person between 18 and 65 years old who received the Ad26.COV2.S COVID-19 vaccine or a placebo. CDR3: CASSLISWGASQETQYF. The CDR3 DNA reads TGTGCCAGCAGCTTGATTTCTTGGGGCGCGTCCCAAGAGACCCAGTACTTC. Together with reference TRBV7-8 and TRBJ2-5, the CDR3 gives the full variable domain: GAGVSQSPRYKVAKRGQDVALRCDPISGHVSLFWYQQALGQGPEFLTYFQNEAQLDKSGLPSDRFFAERPEGSVSTLKIQRTQQEDSAVYLCASSLISWGASQETQYFGPGTRLLVL.